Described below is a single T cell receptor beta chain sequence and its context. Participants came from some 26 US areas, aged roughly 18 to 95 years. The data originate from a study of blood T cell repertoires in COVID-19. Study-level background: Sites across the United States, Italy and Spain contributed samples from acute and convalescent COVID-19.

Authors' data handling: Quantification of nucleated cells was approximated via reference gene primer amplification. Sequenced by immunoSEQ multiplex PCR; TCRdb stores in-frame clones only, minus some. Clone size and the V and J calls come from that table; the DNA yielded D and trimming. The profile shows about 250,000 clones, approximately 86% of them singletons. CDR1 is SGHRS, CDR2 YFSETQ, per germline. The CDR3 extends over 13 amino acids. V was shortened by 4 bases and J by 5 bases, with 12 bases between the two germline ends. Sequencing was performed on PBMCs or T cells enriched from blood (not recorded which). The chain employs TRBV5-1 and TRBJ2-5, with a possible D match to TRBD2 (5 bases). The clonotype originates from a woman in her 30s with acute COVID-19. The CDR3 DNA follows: TGCGCCAGCAGCCTCGGGGAGATGGAGACCCAGTACTTC. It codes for CASSLGEMETQYF. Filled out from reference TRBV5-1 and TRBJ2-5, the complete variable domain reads KAGVTQTPRYLIKTRGQQVTLSCSPISGHRSVSWYQQTPGQGLQFLFEYFSETQRNKGNFPGRFSGRQFSNSRSEMNVSTLELGDSALYLCASSLGEMETQYFGPGTRLLVL.